The entry that follows covers one TCR beta chain sequence. What this receptor recognizes is not known. No base-level quality is on record; no much larger clone is a single base apart. After removal of 2 bases from V and 6 bases from J, the junction retains 9 bases not matched to a gene. Including the terminal cysteine and phenylalanine, the CDR3 comprises 14 residues. Only the CDR3 region is kept as DNA, spanning 42 bases read in frame from base 1. The germline V gene specifies SQVTM as CDR1 and ANQGSEA as CDR2. These data originate in a study of blood T cell repertoires in COVID-19 (dated by TCRdb to about 2020). About the investigation overall: Collaborator samples came from the United States, Italy and Spain and covered acute and convalescent phases of COVID-19. Nearly every sample came with metadata listing a de-identified subject ID, COVID-19 status, age in years and sex. The material from the prospective study consisted of cDNA or gDNA derived from T cells, B-cell-depleted T cells, or PBMCs. Where available, HLA class I and class II types were taken from metadata supplied by the sample provider and were not determined by assay-based typing. The samples were drawn from two sources: the first 160 participants of the ongoing ImmuneRACE study, and 950 to 1,500 subjects contributed by 6 global collaborators. The repertoires were released in a freely available public database meant as a resource for research on the immune response to SARS-CoV-2. Subjects who had been exposed to COVID-19, were actively infected with it, or had recovered from it provided the deeply sampled blood TCRbeta repertoires that made up the dataset.

Whole blood was collected in K2EDTA tubes by collaborating institutions according to the institutions' own protocols. For TCRbeta analysis, collaborators shipped samples in one of three forms: frozen whole blood, isolated PBMCs, or DNA extracted from either of those sample types. The research as a whole found: The quantity of clinical and demographic metadata differed by source and by participant and was supplied without curation.

TCRbeta CDR3 regions were amplified from genomic DNA using the immunoSEQ Assay, a bias-controlled multiplex PCR. In the paper's pipeline: The number of nucleated cells in each sample was estimated from the amplification of reference gene primers within the assay. To quantify the absolute abundance of each unique TCRbeta CDR3 rearrangement, sequence reads were collapsed and filtered. Productive Simpson clonality was computed per sample as the square root of Simpson's diversity index over productive rearrangements. What TCRdb holds here is the immuneACCESS table cut down to in-frame rearrangements. Part of the clones is not present; checked against another copy, under half of the missing clones reflect an unresolved V gene, and the others are unexplained. V and J calls and clone size are those listed in that table; D and trimming were worked out from the DNA. The sample table holds roughly 200,000 clones, of which 88% were seen once. 5% to 6.5% of the sample goes to the ten largest clones.

The V and J genes are TRBV29-1 and TRBJ2-7; 8 of the junction bases match TRBD2. Specimen: peripheral blood. The origin of this receptor is a middle-aged man with active or convalescent COVID-19. The DNA is as follows: TGCAGCGTTGAACTGCGGGGGGTACCTATCGAGCAGTACTTC. It translates to CSVELRGVPIEQYF.